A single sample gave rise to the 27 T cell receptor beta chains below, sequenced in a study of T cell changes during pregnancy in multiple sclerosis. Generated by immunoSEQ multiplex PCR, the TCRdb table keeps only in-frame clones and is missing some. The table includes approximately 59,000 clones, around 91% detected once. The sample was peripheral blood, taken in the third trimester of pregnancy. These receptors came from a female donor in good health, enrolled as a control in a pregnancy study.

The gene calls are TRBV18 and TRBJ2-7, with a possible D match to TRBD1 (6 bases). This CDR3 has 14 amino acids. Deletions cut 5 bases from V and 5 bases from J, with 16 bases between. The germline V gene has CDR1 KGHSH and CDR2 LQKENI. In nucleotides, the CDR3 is TGTGCCAGCTCAAAAGCCCAGGGGCTCAACGAGCAGTACTTC. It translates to CASSKAQGLNEQYF.

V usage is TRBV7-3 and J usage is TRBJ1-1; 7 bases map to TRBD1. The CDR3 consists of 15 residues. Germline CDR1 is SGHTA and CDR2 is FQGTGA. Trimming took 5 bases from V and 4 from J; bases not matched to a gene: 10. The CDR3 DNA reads TGTGCCAGCAGCCAGTTGGGGACAGAGGGCACTGAAGCTTTCTTT. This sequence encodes CASSQLGTEGTEAFF.

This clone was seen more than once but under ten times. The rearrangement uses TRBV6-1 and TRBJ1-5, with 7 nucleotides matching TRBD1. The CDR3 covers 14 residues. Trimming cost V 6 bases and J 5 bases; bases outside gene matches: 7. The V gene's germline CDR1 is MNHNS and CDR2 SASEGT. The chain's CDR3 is CASRRGQVDQPQHF. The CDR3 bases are TGTGCCAGCAGGAGAGGACAGGTCGATCAGCCCCAGCATTTT.

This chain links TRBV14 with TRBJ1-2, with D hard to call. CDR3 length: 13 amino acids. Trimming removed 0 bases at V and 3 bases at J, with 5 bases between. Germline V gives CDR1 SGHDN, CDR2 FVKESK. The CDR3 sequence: CASSQEQYYGYTF. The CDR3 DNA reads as TGTGCCAGCAGCCAAGAACAGTACTATGGCTACACCTTC.

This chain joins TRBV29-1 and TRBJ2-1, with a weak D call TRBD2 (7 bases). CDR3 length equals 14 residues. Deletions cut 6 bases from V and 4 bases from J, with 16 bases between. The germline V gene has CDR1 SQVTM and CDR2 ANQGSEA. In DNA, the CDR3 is TGCAGCGTGAGGGGGGGAAGCAAGTACAATGAGCAGTTCTTC. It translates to CSVRGGSKYNEQFF.

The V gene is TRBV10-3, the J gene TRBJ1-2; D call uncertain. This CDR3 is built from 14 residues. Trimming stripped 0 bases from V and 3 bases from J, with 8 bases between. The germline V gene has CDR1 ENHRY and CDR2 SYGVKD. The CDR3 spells CAISESNNYYGYTF. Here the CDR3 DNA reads TGTGCCATCAGTGAGTCCAACAATTACTATGGCTACACCTTC.

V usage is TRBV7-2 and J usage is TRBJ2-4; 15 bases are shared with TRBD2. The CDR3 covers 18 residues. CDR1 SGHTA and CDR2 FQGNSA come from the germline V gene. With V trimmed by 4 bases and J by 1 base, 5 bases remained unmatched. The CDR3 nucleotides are TGTGCCAGCAGCTCGGGACTAGCGGGGGGCGACGCCAAAAACATTCAGTACTTC. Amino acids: CASSSGLAGGDAKNIQYF.

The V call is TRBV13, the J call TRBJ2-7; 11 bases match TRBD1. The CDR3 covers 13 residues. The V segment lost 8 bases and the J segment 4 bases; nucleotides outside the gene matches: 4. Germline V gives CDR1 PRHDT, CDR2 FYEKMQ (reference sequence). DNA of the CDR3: TGTGCCAGCCGCGGACAGGGGGCGTACGAGCAGTACTTC. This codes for CASRGQGAYEQYF.

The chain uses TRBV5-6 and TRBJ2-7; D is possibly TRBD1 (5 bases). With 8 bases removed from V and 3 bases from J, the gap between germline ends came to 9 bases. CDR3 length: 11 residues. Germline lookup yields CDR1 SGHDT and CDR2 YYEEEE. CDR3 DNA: TGTGCCAGTACAGGAAACTACGAGCAGTACTTC. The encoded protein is CASTGNYEQYF.

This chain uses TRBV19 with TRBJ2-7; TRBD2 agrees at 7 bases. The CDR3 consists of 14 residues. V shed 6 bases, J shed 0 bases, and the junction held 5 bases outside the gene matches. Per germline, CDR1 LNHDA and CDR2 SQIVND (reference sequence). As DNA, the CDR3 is TGTGCCAGTAGAGGACGCGGGAGCTCCTACGAGCAGTACTTC. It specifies CASRGRGSSYEQYF.

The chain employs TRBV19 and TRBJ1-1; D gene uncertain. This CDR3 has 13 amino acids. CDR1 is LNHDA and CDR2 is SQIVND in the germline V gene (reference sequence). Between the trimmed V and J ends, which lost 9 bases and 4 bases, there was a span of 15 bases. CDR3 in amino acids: CASRTSRGTEAFF. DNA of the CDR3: TGTGCCAGCAGGACGTCCCGGGGCACTGAAGCTTTCTTT.

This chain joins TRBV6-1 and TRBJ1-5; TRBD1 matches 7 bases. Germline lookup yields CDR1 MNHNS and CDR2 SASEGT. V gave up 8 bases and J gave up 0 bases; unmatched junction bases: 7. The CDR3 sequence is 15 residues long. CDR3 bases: TGTGCCAGCCAAGAAGACAGGGCTAGCAATCAGCCCCAGCATTTT. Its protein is CASQEDRASNQPQHF.

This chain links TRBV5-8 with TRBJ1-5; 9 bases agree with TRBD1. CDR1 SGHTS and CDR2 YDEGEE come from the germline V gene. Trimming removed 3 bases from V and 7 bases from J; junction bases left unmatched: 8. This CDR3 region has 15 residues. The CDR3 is CASSSLQGARQPQHF. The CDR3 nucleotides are TGTGCCAGCAGCTCCCTACAGGGGGCAAGACAGCCCCAGCATTTT.

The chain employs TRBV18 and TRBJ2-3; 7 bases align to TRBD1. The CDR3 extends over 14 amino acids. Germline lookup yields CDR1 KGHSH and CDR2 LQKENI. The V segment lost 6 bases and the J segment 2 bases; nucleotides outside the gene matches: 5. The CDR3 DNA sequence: TGTGCCAGCTCTCCTGGACAGGTCACAGATACGCAGTATTTT. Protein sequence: CASSPGQVTDTQYF.

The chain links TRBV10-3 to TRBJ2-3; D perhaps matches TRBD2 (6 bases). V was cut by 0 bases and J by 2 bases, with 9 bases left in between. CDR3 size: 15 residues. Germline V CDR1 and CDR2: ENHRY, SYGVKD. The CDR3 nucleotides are TGTGCCATCAGTGAGTCGGGGGGATACACAGATACGCAGTATTTT. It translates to CAISESGGYTDTQYF.

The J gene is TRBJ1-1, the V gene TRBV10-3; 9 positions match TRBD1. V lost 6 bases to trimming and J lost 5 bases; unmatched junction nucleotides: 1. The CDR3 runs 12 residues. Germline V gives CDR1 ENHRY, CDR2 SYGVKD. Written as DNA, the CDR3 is TGTGCCATCAGGGGGACAGGGACTGAAGCTTTCTTT. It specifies CAIRGTGTEAFF.

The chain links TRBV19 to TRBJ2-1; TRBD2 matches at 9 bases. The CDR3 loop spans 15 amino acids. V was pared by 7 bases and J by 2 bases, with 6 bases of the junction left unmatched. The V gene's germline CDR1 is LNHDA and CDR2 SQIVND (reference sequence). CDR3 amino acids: CASTGAGGPYNEQFF. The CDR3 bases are TGTGCCAGTACCGGAGCGGGGGGACCCTACAATGAGCAGTTCTTC.

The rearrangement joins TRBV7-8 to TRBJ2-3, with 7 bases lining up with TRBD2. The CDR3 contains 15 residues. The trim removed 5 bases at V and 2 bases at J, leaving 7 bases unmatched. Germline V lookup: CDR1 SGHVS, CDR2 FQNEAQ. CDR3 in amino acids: CASSPGRIVTDTQYF. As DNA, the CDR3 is TGTGCCAGCAGCCCCGGGAGGATCGTCACAGATACGCAGTATTTT.

This CDR3 is CASSTGAFETQYF. Here the CDR3 DNA reads TGTGCCAGCAGTACCGGAGCTTTCGAGACCCAGTACTTC. This chain uses TRBV27 with TRBJ2-5, with D uncertain. There are 13 residues in the CDR3. Per the germline V gene, CDR1 is MNHEY and CDR2 is SMNVEV (reference sequence). Trimming took 5 bases from V and 5 from J, leaving 12 bases between them.

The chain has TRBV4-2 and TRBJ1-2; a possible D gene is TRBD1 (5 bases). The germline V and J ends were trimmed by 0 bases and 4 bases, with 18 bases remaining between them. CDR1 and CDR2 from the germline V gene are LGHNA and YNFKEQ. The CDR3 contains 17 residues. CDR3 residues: CASSQDFGGDLGYGYTF. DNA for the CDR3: TGTGCCAGCAGCCAAGATTTTGGGGGGGACCTAGGCTATGGCTACACCTTC.

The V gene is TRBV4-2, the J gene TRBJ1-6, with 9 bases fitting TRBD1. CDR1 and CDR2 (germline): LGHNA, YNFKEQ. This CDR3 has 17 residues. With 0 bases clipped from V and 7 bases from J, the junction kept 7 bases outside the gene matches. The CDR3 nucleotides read TGTGCCAGCAGCCAAGATAAGGGACAGGGACGAAATTCACCCCTCCACTTT. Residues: CASSQDKGQGRNSPLHF.

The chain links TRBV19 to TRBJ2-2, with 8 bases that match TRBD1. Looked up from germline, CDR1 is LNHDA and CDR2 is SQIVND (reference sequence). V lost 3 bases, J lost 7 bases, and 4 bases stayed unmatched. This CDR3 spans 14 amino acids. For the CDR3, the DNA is TGTGCCAGTAGTATTAGACAGGGGATCGGGGAGCTGTTTTTT. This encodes CASSIRQGIGELFF.

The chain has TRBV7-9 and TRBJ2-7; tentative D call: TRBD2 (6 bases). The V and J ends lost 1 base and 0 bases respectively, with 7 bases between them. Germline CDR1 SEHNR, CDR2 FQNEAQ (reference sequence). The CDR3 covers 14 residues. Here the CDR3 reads CASSLGGVSYEQYF. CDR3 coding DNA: TGTGCCAGCAGCTTAGGGGGGGTCTCCTACGAGCAGTACTTC.

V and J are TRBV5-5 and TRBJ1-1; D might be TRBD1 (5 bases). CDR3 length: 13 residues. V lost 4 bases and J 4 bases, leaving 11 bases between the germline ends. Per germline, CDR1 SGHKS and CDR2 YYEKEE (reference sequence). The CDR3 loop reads CASSLGVPTEAFF. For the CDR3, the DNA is TGTGCCAGCAGCCTAGGGGTTCCCACTGAAGCTTTCTTT.

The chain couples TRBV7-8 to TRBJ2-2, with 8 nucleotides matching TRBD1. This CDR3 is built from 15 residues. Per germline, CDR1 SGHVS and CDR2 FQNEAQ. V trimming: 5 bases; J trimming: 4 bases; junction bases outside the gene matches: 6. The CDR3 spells CASSPGTGGTGELFF. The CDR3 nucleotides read TGTGCCAGCAGCCCCGGGACAGGAGGCACCGGGGAGCTGTTTTTT.

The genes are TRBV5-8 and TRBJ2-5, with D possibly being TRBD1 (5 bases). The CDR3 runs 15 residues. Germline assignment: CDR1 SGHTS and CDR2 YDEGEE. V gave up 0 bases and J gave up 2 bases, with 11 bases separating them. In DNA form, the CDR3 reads TGTGCCAGCAGCTTGGGAAGGGGCAGGCAAGAGACCCAGTACTTC. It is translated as CASSLGRGRQETQYF.

Here the CDR3 reads CASSQSPGQIYGYTF. In nucleotides, the CDR3 is TGCGCCAGCAGCCAAAGCCCGGGACAGATTTATGGCTACACCTTC. This chain joins TRBV4-3 and TRBJ1-2; 7 positions agree with TRBD1. The CDR3 covers 15 residues. Germline trimming cut 2 bases from V and 5 bases from J; bases unmatched to any gene: 8. Germline CDR1 LGHNA, CDR2 YSLEER.